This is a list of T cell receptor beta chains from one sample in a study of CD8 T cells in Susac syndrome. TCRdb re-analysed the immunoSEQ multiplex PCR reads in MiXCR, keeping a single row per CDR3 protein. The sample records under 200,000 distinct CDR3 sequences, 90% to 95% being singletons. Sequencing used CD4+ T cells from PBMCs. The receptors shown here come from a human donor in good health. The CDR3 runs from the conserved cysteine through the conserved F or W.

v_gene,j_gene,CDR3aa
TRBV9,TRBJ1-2,CASSPEVEARAYGYTF
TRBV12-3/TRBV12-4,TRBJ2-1,CASSLALAGLPYNEQFF
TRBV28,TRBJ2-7,CAGGQRLQEQYF
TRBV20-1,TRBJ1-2,CSARVWDRVYGYTF
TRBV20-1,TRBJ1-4,CSARDNLAATNEKLFF
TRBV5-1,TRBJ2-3,CASIGGTSTDTQYF
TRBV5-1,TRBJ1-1,CASSLAPTANTEAFF
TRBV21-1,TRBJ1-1,CASSKGGGTGNTEAFF
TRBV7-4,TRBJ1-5,CASSRFRDRRTRSNQPQHF
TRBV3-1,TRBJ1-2,CASSQETIYGYTF
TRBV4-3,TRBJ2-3,CASSRGQGADTQYF
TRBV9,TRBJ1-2,CASSPPTGKGYTF